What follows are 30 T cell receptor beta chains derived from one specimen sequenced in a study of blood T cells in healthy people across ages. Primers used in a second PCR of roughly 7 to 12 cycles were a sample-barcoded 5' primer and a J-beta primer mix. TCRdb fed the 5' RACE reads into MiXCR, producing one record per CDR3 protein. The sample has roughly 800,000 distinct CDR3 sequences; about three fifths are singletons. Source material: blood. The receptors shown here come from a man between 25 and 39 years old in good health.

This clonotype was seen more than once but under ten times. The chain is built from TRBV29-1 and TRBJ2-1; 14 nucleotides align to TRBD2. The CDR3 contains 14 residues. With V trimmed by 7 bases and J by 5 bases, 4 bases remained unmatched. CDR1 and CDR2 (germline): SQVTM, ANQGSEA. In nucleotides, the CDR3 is TGCAGCGCCTCGACTAGCGGGGGGGACAATGAGCAGTTCTTC. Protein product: CSASTSGGDNEQFF.

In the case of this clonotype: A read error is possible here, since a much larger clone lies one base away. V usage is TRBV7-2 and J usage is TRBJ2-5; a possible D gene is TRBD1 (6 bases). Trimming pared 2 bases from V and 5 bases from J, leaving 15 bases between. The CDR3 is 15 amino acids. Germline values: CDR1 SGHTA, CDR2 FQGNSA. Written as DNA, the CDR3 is TGTGCCAGCAGCTTAACAGGGCAGGGCTTGGAGACCCAGTACTTC. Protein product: CASSLTGQGLETQYF. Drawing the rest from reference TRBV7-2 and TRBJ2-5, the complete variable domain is GAGVSQSPSNKVTEKGKDVELRCDPISGHTALYWYRQSLGQGLEFLIYFQGNSAPDKSGLPSDRFSAERTGGSVSTLTIQRTQQEDSAVYLCASSLTGQGLETQYFGPGTRLLVL.

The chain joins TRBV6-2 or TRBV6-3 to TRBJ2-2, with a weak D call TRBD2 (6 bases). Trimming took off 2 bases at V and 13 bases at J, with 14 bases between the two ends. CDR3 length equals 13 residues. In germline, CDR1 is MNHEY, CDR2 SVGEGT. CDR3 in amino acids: CASSYKWGGLLFF. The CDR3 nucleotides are TGTGCCAGCAGTTACAAGTGGGGAGGTTTGCTGTTTTTT.

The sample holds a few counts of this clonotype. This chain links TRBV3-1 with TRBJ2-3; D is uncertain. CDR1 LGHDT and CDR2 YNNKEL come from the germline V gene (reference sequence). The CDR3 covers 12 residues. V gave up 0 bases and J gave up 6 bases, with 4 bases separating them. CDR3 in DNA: TGTGCCAGCAGCCAAGAAATGGATACGCAGTATTTT. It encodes CASSQEMDTQYF.

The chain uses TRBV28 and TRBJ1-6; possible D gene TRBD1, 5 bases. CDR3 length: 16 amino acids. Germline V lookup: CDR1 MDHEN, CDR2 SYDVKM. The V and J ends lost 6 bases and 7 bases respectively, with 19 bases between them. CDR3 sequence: CASSLPLTTGNSPLHF. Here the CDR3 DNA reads TGTGCCAGCAGCTTACCGCTAACAACAGGCAATTCACCCCTCCACTTT.

The CDR3: CASSTGTGANYGYTF. CDR3 in DNA: TGTGCCAGCAGTACCGGGACAGGGGCTAACTATGGCTACACCTTC. V and J are TRBV2 and TRBJ1-2; 10 nucleotides line up with TRBD1. The CDR3 runs 15 residues. Germline trimming cut 5 bases from V and 0 bases from J; bases unmatched to any gene: 3. Germline CDR1 and CDR2: SNHLY and FYNNEI.

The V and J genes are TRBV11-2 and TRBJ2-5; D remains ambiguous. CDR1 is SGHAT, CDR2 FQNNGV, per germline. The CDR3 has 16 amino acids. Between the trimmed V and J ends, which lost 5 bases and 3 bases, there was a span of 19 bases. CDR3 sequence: CASSREPAFREETQYF. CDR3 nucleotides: TGTGCCAGCAGCAGAGAACCAGCCTTTAGGGAAGAGACCCAGTACTTC.

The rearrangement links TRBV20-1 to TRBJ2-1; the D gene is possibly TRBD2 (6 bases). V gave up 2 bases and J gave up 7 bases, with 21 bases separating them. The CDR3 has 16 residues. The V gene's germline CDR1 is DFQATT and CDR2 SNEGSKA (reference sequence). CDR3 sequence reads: CSARFVWGGKGNEQFF. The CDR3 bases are TGCAGTGCTAGATTTGTCTGGGGCGGGAAGGGTAATGAGCAGTTCTTC.

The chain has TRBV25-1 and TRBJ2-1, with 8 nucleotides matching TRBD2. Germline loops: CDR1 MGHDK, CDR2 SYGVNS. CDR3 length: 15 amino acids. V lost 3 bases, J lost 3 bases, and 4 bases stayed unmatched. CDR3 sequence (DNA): TGTGCCAGCAGTGAGGGTGGGACTAGCTACAATGAGCAGTTCTTC. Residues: CASSEGGTSYNEQFF.

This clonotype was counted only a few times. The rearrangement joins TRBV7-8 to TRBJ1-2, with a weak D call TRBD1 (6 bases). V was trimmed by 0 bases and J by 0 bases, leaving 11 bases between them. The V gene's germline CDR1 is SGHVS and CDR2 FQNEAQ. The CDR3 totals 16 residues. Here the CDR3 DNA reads TGTGCCAGCAGCTTAGCGGGGGCGAGCGCTAACTATGGCTACACCTTC. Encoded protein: CASSLAGASANYGYTF. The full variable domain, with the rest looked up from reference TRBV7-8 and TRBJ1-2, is GAGVSQSPRYKVAKRGQDVALRCDPISGHVSLFWYQQALGQGPEFLTYFQNEAQLDKSGLPSDRFFAERPEGSVSTLKIQRTQQEDSAVYLCASSLAGASANYGYTFGSGTRLTVV.

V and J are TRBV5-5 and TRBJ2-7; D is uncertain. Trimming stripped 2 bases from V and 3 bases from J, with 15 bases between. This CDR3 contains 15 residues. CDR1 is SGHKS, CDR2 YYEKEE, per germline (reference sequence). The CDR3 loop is CASSLGISLDYEQYF. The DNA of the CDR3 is TGTGCCAGCAGCTTAGGTATCAGCTTAGACTACGAGCAGTACTTC.

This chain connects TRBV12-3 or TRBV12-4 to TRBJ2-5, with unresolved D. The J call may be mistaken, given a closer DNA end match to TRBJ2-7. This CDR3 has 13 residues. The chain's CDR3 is CASTSEETYEQYF. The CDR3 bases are TGTGCCAGCACCTCTGAGGAGACCTACGAGCAGTACTTC.

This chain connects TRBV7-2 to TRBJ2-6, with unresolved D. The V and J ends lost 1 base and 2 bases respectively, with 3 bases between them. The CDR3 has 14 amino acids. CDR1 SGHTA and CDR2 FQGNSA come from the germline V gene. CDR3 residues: CASSLEPGANVLTF. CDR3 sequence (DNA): TGTGCCAGCAGCTTAGAACCTGGGGCCAACGTCCTGACTTTC. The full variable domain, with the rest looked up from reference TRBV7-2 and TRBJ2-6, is GAGVSQSPSNKVTEKGKDVELRCDPISGHTALYWYRQSLGQGLEFLIYFQGNSAPDKSGLPSDRFSAERTGGSVSTLTIQRTQQEDSAVYLCASSLEPGANVLTFGAGSRLTVL.

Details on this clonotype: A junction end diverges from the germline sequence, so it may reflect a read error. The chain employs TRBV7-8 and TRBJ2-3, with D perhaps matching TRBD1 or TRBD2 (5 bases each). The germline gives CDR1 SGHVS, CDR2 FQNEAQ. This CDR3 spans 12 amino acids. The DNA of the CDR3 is TGTGCCGGCAGCTTCTGGGGGTCGACGCAGTATTTT. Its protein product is CAGSFWGSTQYF.

The CDR3 region has the DNA TGTGCCAGCAGTTACCACTTACAGGATCAGCCCCAGCATTTT. The encoded protein is CASSYHLQDQPQHF. V gene TRBV12-3 or TRBV12-4 combines with J gene TRBJ1-5, with D possibly being TRBD1 (5 bases). The CDR3 is made up of 14 amino acids. The germline V and J ends were trimmed by 4 bases and 5 bases, with 12 bases remaining between them.

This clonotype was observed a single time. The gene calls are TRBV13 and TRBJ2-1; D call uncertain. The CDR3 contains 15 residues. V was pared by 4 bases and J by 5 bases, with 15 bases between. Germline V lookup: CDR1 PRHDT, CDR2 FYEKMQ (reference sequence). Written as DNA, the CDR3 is TGTGCCAGCAGCTCGTCCCGTTGGCTAAACAATGAGCAGTTCTTC. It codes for CASSSSRWLNNEQFF.

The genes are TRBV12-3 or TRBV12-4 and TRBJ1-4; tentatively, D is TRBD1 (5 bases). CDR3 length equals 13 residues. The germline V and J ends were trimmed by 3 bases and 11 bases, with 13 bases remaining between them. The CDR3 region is CASSFSDSRKLFF. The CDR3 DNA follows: TGTGCCAGCAGTTTCTCCGACAGTCGGAAACTGTTTTTT.

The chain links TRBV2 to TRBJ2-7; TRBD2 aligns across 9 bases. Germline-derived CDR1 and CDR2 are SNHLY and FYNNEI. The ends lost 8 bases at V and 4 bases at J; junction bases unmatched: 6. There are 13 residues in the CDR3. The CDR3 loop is CASQAGGVYEQYF. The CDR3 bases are TGTGCCAGCCAGGCGGGGGGGGTGTACGAGCAGTACTTC. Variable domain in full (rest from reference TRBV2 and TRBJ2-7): EPEVTQTPSHQVTQMGQEVILRCVPISNHLYFYWYRQILGQKVEFLVSFYNNEISEKSEIFDDQFSVERPDGSNFTLKIRSTKLEDSAMYFCASQAGGVYEQYFGPGTRLTVT.

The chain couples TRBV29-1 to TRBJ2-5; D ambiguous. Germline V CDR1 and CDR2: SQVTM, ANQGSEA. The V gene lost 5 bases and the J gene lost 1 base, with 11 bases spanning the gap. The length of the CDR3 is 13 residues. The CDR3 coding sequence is TGCAGCGTTTGTCGGCAGATCCAAGAGACCCAGTACTTC. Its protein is CSVCRQIQETQYF.

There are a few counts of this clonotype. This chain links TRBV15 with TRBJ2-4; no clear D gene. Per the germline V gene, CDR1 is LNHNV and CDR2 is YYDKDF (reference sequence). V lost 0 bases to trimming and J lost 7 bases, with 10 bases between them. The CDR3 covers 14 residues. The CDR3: CATSRDKATNIQYF. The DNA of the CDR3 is TGTGCCACCAGCAGAGACAAGGCCACGAACATTCAGTACTTC.

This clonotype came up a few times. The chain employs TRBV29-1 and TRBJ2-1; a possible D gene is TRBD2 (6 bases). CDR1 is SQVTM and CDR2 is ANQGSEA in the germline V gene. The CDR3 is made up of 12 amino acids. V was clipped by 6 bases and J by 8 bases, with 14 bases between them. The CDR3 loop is CSVLGGSDEQFF. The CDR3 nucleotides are TGCAGCGTCCTTGGAGGGTCCGATGAGCAGTTCTTC.

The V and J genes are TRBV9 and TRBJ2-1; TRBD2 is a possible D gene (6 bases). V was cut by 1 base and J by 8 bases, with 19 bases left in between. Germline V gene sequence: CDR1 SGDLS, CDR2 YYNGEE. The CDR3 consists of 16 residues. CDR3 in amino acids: CASSVTLASEVDEQFF. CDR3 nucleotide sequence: TGTGCCAGCAGCGTAACCCTAGCGTCTGAGGTAGATGAGCAGTTCTTC.

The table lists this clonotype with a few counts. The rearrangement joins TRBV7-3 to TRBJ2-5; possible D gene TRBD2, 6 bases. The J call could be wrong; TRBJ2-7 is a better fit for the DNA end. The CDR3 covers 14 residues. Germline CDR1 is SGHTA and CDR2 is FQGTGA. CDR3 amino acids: CASSRLLRGFEQYF. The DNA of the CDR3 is TGTGCCAGCAGCCGCCTCCTCCGGGGGTTCGAGCAGTACTTC.

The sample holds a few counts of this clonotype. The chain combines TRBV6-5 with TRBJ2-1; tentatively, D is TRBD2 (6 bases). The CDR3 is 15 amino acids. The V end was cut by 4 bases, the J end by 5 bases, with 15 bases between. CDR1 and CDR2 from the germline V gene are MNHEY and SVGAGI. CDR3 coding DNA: TGTGCCAGCAGTTCCGGGGCTAGCGATGACAATGAGCAGTTCTTC. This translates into CASSSGASDDNEQFF.

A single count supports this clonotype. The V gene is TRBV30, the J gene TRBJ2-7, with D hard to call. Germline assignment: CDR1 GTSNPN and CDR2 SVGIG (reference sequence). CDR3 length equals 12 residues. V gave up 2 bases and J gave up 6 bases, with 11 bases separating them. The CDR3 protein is CAWSQGPGEQYF. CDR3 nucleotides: TGTGCCTGGAGTCAAGGGCCGGGCGAGCAGTACTTC.

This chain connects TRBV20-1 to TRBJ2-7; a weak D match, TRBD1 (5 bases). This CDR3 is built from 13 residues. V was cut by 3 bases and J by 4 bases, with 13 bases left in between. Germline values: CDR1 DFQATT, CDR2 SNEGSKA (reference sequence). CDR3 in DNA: TGCAGTGCTAGCAGGGCCCAGGAGTACGAGCAGTACTTC. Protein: CSASRAQEYEQYF.

The CDR3 here is CASRGLTGGSYEQYF. DNA of the CDR3: TGTGCCAGCAGGGGACTAACAGGGGGCTCCTACGAGCAGTACTTC. V gene TRBV12-3 or TRBV12-4 combines with J gene TRBJ2-7; possibly TRBD1 for D (8 bases). V was clipped by 6 bases and J by 0 bases, with 15 bases between them. The CDR3 runs 15 residues.

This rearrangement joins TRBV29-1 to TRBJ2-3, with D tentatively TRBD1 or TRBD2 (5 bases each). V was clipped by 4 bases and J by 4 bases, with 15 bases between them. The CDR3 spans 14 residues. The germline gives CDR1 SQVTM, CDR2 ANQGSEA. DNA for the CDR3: TGCAGCGTTGTGTTGGGGGAATGGTCAGATACGCAGTATTTT. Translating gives CSVVLGEWSDTQYF.

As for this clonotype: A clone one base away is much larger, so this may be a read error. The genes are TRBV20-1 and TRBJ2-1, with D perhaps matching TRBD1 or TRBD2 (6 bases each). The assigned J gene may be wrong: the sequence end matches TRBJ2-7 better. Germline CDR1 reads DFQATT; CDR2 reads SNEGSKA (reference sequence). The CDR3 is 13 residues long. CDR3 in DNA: TGCAGTGCTGGAGGGGACACATACAATGAGCAGTACTTC. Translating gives CSAGGDTYNEQYF.

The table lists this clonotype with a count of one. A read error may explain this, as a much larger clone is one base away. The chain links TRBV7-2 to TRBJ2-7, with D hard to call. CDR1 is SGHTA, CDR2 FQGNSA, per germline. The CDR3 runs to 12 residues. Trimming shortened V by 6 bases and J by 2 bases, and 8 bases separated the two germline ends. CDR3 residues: CASSGRTYEQYF. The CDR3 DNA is TGTGCCAGCAGTGGGCGGACCTACGAGCAGTACTTC.